This T cell receptor beta chain came from a study of OX40 agonist ivuxolimab in advanced cancers. Regarding the study in general: Ivuxolimab was an agonistic, fully human IgG2 monoclonal antibody directed against OX40 (CD134), a costimulatory receptor. Intravenous ivuxolimab was administered to patients every 2 weeks at six dose levels: 0.01, 0.1, 0.3, 1.5, 3 and 10 mg/kg. Of the approximately 50 dose-escalation patients, hepatocellular carcinoma was present in 19, melanoma in around 15, renal cell carcinoma in 9 and head and neck cancer in 9. In the dose-escalation cohort, 65% to 85% of patients were male, and the mean age was roughly 60 years with a range of roughly 23 to 79. Patients were allowed to have had prior anti-PD-1, anti-PD-L1 or anti-CTLA-4 therapy, and 40% of the dose-escalation patients had been treated with checkpoint inhibitors. Partial responses were achieved by three dose-escalation patients, of whom one had hepatocellular carcinoma and two had cutaneous melanoma. Peripheral TCRbeta sequencing was intended to test whether TCR sequence diversity was altered and clonal T-cell expansion was caused by ivuxolimab. The paper reports the monotherapy dose-escalation portion (N = 52 patients) of the phase I ivuxolimab trial.

As encoded in the germline V gene, CDR1 is SGHRS while CDR2 is YFSETQ. The CDR3 covers 15 residues, taking in both the cysteine and the phenylalanine. The retained sequence is limited to the CDR3, 45 bases, with the frame set at the first base. Trimming accounts for 0 bases at V and 5 bases at J, while the number of junction bases matched to no gene is 7. Remarks on this clone: It has no known antigen specificity. Base qualities are not provided; no much larger clone lies one nucleotide away.

Patients with a history of autoimmune disease or receiving systemic immunosuppression were excluded from the trial. Peripheral blood for TCR sequencing was collected from all dose cohorts at baseline, on cycle 4 day 1, and on cycle 7 day 1. The samples were drawn from a first-in-human, open-label, multicenter phase I dose-escalation trial of ivuxolimab. Adults with locally advanced or metastatic head and neck squamous cell, hepatocellular, melanoma or renal cell carcinoma were enrolled in the trial. CD4+ and CD8+ T cells were sorted separately from peripheral blood before TCR sequencing. General study outcomes and caveats: Antigen specificity was not determined for the clonally expanded peripheral T cells. On average, CD8+ T cells showed more expanded clones than CD4+ T cells after ivuxolimab. Low levels of normalized T-cell clonal expansion were also seen in some patients who did not respond. In the 0.1-3.0 mg/kg groups, partial responders were among the patients with the lowest normalized peripheral clonal expansion, particularly in CD8+ T cells. Clonal expansion of both CD4+ and CD8+ blood T cells was observed from baseline to week 6 at doses 0.1 to 3.0 mg/kg.

Genomic DNA was extracted from sorted cells for sequencing of the TCRbeta CDR3 region. The immunoSEQ Assay was used for sequencing of TCRbeta CDR3 regions. This immuneACCESS table, as held by TCRdb, lists in-frame sequences with V and J called but not all clones. Of the missing ones, under half trace to an unresolved V gene in checked studies; the others have no known cause. For this sample the table gives 64,000 or so clones, of which roughly 84% were detected only once. The ten largest account for 0.7% of the sample. The sequence links TRBV5-1 to TRBJ1-2; 7 central nucleotides agree with TRBD1. The TCR was taken from an adult with an advanced solid tumor such as melanoma, head and neck, liver or kidney cancer. This sample comprised CD4+ or CD8+ T cells sorted from blood, obtained in a trial of the OX40 agonist ivuxolimab. The CDR3 here reads CASSLGRQGRYGYTF. The bases read TGCGCCAGCAGCTTGGGACGACAGGGAAGATATGGCTACACCTTC.